Shown below are 14 T cell receptor beta chains from a single sample sequenced in a study of patients and donors after allogeneic stem cell transplantation. TCRdb passed the RT-PCR reads through MiXCR, listing each CDR3 protein once. Of about 960,000 distinct CDR3 sequences listed, about 20% are singletons. Sequences were obtained from blood, either unsorted or a sorted T cell fraction (not recorded which). The receptor set was obtained from a human donor who was either an allogeneic HSCT recipient or a stem cell or donor lymphocyte infusion donor (not recorded which). It is not recorded whose cells these are; they may come from a transplant donor.

This clonotype appeared many times. The rearrangement links TRBV5-1 to TRBJ1-1, with D unresolved. Germline V gives CDR1 SGHRS, CDR2 YFSETQ. This CDR3 has 14 amino acids. V was cut by 5 bases and J by 4 bases, with 15 bases left in between. CDR3 nucleotides: TGCGCCAGCAGAGTTGCAGCGATATTCACTGAAGCTTTCTTT. Protein: CASRVAAIFTEAFF.

This clonotype was seen only a few times. This chain connects TRBV12-3 or TRBV12-4 to TRBJ2-1; 10 bases line up with TRBD1. V lost 2 bases and J lost 3; bases outside the gene matches: 4. The CDR3 contains 16 residues. In DNA form, the CDR3 reads TGTGCCAGCAGTTTACTCGACAGGGGGCGCTACAATGAGCAGTTCTTC. It codes for CASSLLDRGRYNEQFF.

CDR3 residues: CASSVWASGSTDTQYF. The CDR3 nucleotides read TGTGCCAGCAGTGTGTGGGCTAGCGGGAGCACAGATACGCAGTATTTT. The chain recombines TRBV6-1 with TRBJ2-3, with 8 positions matching TRBD2. This CDR3 contains 16 residues. With 4 bases clipped from V and 0 bases from J, the junction kept 6 bases outside the gene matches. Looked up from germline, CDR1 is MNHNS and CDR2 is SASEGT.

This chain joins TRBV3-1 and TRBJ2-1, with TRBD2 identical over 11 bases. The J segment lost 6 bases and the V segment lost 6 bases, leaving 7 bases of the junction unmatched. CDR1 and CDR2 (germline): LGHDT, YNNKEL (reference sequence). The CDR3 extends over 15 amino acids. The CDR3 region has the DNA TGTGCCAGCAGACCACTAGCGGGAGCTGGCAATGAGCAGTTCTTC. Its protein product is CASRPLAGAGNEQFF.

The V gene is TRBV20-1, the J gene TRBJ2-7, with 10 bases fitting TRBD1. CDR1 DFQATT and CDR2 SNEGSKA come from the germline V gene (reference sequence). There are 12 residues in the CDR3. V shed 7 bases, J shed 6 bases, and the junction held 6 bases outside the gene matches. The CDR3 spells CSGGDRGIEQYF. The CDR3 DNA follows: TGCAGTGGGGGGGACAGGGGTATCGAGCAGTACTTC.

This chain links TRBV5-1 with TRBJ1-4; D is unresolved. Germline V CDR1 and CDR2: SGHRS, YFSETQ. Trimming cost V 1 base and J 2 bases, with 6 bases left between them. This CDR3 comprises 14 residues. The CDR3 reads CASSLWATNEKLFF. CDR3 bases: TGCGCCAGCAGCTTGTGGGCGACTAATGAAAAACTGTTTTTT.

The rearrangement links TRBV4-1 to TRBJ1-1; D is perhaps TRBD1 (6 bases). This CDR3 spans 15 amino acids. V lost 6 bases, J lost 1 base, and 15 bases lay in between. Germline V gives CDR1 MGHRA, CDR2 YSYEKL. In nucleotides, the CDR3 is TGCGCCAGCAGTCTCGGGGTGACAGGGAACACTGAAGCTTTCTTT. It codes for CASSLGVTGNTEAFF.

This clonotype has a handful of counts. The rearrangement joins TRBV20-1 to TRBJ1-5; D perhaps matches TRBD1 (5 bases). This CDR3 region has 16 residues. The germline CDR1 and CDR2 sequences are DFQATT and SNEGSKA (reference sequence). Between the trimmed V and J ends, which lost 5 bases and 2 bases, there was a span of 19 bases. This CDR3 is CSALVGGGIGNQPQHF. In DNA form, the CDR3 reads TGCAGTGCTCTTGTCGGGGGAGGGATTGGCAATCAGCCCCAGCATTTT.

This clonotype was counted a few times. The rearrangement links TRBV12-3 or TRBV12-4 to TRBJ2-1; D perhaps matches TRBD2 (6 bases). CDR3 size: 14 residues. Trimming shortened V by 6 bases and J by 7 bases, and 16 bases separated the two germline ends. CDR3 sequence (DNA): TGTGCCAGCAGCTACGGAGGGCCTCGAAATGAGCAGTTCTTC. Its translation: CASSYGGPRNEQFF.

The rearrangement uses TRBV7-2 and TRBJ2-5; 9 nucleotides agree with TRBD2. The V segment lost 5 bases and the J segment 2 bases; nucleotides outside the gene matches: 9. CDR3 length: 16 amino acids. Germline CDR1 SGHTA, CDR2 FQGNSA. CDR3 in DNA: TGTGCCAGCAGCCGGGAGAGACTAGCGGTACAAGAGACCCAGTACTTC. Its protein product is CASSRERLAVQETQYF.

The sample holds a few counts of this clonotype. The chain employs TRBV29-1 and TRBJ1-1; D may be TRBD1 (6 bases). Germline CDR1 and CDR2: SQVTM and ANQGSEA. The V end lost 4 bases, the J end lost 8 bases, and 11 bases lay between the germline ends. This CDR3 is 11 amino acids long. The CDR3 reads CSVAGTKEAFF. In nucleotides, the CDR3 is TGCAGCGTTGCCGGGACAAAAGAAGCTTTCTTT.

The V gene is TRBV29-1, the J gene TRBJ1-2, with no clear D. This CDR3 has 13 residues. Trimming pared 3 bases from V and 8 bases from J, leaving 16 bases between. The germline V gene has CDR1 SQVTM and CDR2 ANQGSEA. The CDR3 sequence is CSVERSGLLGYTF. The CDR3, as DNA: TGCAGCGTTGAGAGGTCGGGATTATTGGGCTACACCTTC.

This chain joins TRBV4-3 and TRBJ2-7; 12 bases align to TRBD1. V trimming: 2 bases; J trimming: 2 bases; junction bases outside the gene matches: 13. Per the germline V gene, CDR1 is LGHNA and CDR2 is YSLEER. CDR3 length: 19 amino acids. CDR3 residues: CASSQRGGTGGHPTYEQYF. DNA for the CDR3: TGCGCCAGCAGCCAACGCGGTGGGACAGGGGGCCATCCAACCTACGAGCAGTACTTC.

This clonotype was seen a few times. This chain connects TRBV30 to TRBJ2-6, with 7 nucleotides matching TRBD2. This CDR3 is built from 15 residues. J was trimmed by 3 bases and V by 0 bases; bases with no gene match: 2. Germline V CDR1 and CDR2: GTSNPN, SVGIG (reference sequence). CDR3 residues: CAWSVRGGGANVLTF. The CDR3 region has the DNA TGTGCCTGGAGTGTACGCGGGGGTGGGGCCAACGTCCTGACTTTC. Looking up the rest from reference TRBV30 and TRBJ2-6 gives the full variable domain: SQTIHQWPATLVQPVGSPLSLECTVEGTSNPNLYWYRQAAGRGLQLLFYSVGIGQISSEVPQNLSASRPQDRQFILSSKKLLLSDSGFYLCAWSVRGGGANVLTFGAGSRLTVL.